This T cell receptor beta chain comes out of a study of T cell responses to AZD1222 COVID-19 vaccine. CDR1 and CDR2 (germline): LNHDA, SQIVND (reference sequence). The germline V and J ends were trimmed by 10 bases and 9 bases, with 16 bases remaining between them. The CDR3 has 13 amino acids. Some clones are missing from TCRdb's copy, which holds only in-frame ones; the method was immunoSEQ multiplex PCR. Among about 140,000 clones listed, roughly 93% were seen once. This clone was detected once. The sequence derives from an adult who received the AZD1222 COVID-19 vaccine. The chain carries TRBV19 and TRBJ1-6; D gene ambiguous. The starting material was peripheral blood, obtained 28 days after the second AZD1222 dose. The CDR3 sequence: CATVETRGSPLHF. For the CDR3, the DNA is TGTGCCACCGTAGAAACCCGGGGTTCACCCCTCCACTTT. Variable domain in full (rest from reference TRBV19 and TRBJ1-6): DGGITQSPKYLFRKEGQNVTLSCEQNLNHDAMYWYRQDPGQGLRLIYYSQIVNDFQKGDIAEGYSVSREKKESFPLTVTSAQKNPTAFYLCATVETRGSPLHFGNGTRLTVT.